Listed here are 19 T cell receptor beta chains from one sample, sequenced in a study of CD8 T cells in ankylosing spondylitis (TCRdb year 2017). Results and caveats for the whole study, not just this receptor: A TCR beta motif of eight highly homologous amino acid variants appeared characteristic of blood from ankylosing spondylitis patients.

These receptors have no known antigen. The method behind the library was 5' RACE. The data were produced on an Illumina HiSeq 2500. TCRdb redid the processing of the public reads, applying fastp at Q25 and MiXCR, and retained in-frame beta chains. Entries that share a CDR3 protein sequence are merged under the most common genes and DNA. The sample profile shows approximately 540,000 distinct CDR3 sequences; roughly 13% of them were found once. In total, the top ten clones hold 6.5% to 7% of the sample. Specimen: blood, either unsorted or a sorted T cell fraction (not recorded which). All receptors come from a male donor with ankylosing spondylitis.

The CDR3 DNA sequence: TGTGCCACCAGTGATTTTGCGGGTCTAAGTCAGTACTTC. Protein product: CATSDFAGLSQYF. This sequence joins TRBV24-1 and TRBJ2-7; a weak D match, TRBD2 (5 bases). The germline CDR1 and CDR2 sequences are KGHDR and SFDVKD. CDR3 length: 13 residues. Trimming removed 1 base from V and 10 bases from J, with 13 bases in between.

This clonotype was seen more than once but under ten times. The V and J genes are TRBV20-1 and TRBJ2-2, with TRBD2 as a possible D gene (5 bases). V lost 0 bases and J lost 0, with 11 bases in between. The CDR3 runs 16 residues. In germline, CDR1 is DFQATT, CDR2 SNEGSKA (reference sequence). The CDR3: CSARDLRGTNTGELFF. CDR3 nucleotide sequence: TGCAGTGCTAGAGATCTTAGAGGGACGAACACCGGGGAGCTGTTTTTT.

In its sample, this clonotype was seen once. The gene calls are TRBV6-5 and TRBJ1-1; no firm D call. The V end lost 0 bases, the J end lost 0 bases, and 8 bases lay between the germline ends. CDR3 length: 15 residues. Germline V CDR1 and CDR2: MNHEY, SVGAGI. In DNA form, the CDR3 reads TGTGCCAGCAGTTACTCGAGGGCCTTGAACACTGAAGCTTTCTTT. Its translation: CASSYSRALNTEAFF.

This clonotype was seen a handful of times. The chain is built from TRBV27 and TRBJ2-7; the match to TRBD2 covers 9 bases. The V segment lost 5 bases and the J segment 5 bases; nucleotides outside the gene matches: 16. The CDR3 length is 17 residues. Germline CDR1 and CDR2: MNHEY and SMNVEV (reference sequence). CDR3 coding DNA: TGTGCCAGCAGTGAGCTGGGGGGTAGCGGGAGTATCCACGAGCAGTACTTC. This codes for CASSELGGSGSIHEQYF.

This clonotype was counted between two and nine times. The chain joins TRBV27 to TRBJ2-1, with D hard to call. The CDR3 is 16 amino acids. V gave up 3 bases and J gave up 3 bases, with 15 bases separating them. CDR1 and CDR2 (germline): MNHEY, SMNVEV (reference sequence). The CDR3 bases are TGTGCCAGCAGTTTTAAGGGTCCAGGCCTCTACAATGAGCAGTTCTTC. It yields the protein CASSFKGPGLYNEQFF.

In this sample, this clonotype turned up a few times. The V and J genes are TRBV28 and TRBJ2-3, with D perhaps assigned TRBD1 or TRBD2 (5 bases each). This CDR3 has 14 residues. Per the germline V gene, CDR1 is MDHEN and CDR2 is SYDVKM. V was clipped by 7 bases and J by 0 bases, with 11 bases between them. The CDR3 loop is CASTGAGSTDTQYF. The CDR3 coding sequence is TGTGCCAGCACCGGGGCAGGTAGCACAGATACGCAGTATTTT. Complete variable domain (other parts from reference TRBV28 and TRBJ2-3): DVKVTQSSRYLVKRTGEKVFLECVQDMDHENMFWYRQDPGLGLRLIYFSYDVKMKEKGDIPEGYSVSREKKERFSLILESASTNQTSMYLCASTGAGSTDTQYFGPGTRLTVL.

This clonotype was detected ten times or more. CDR3 in amino acids: CASSKSTTQGIETQYF. CDR3 DNA sequence: TGTGCCAGCAGCAAGTCAACCACTCAGGGAATCGAGACCCAGTACTTC. The J gene is TRBJ2-5, the V gene TRBV12-3 or TRBV12-4, with D tentatively TRBD1 (5 bases). The CDR3 runs 16 residues. Trimming left V 6 bases short and J 5 bases short, with 22 bases between.

This clonotype was recorded many times. In DNA, the CDR3 is TGCAGTGCTAGATCCTACAGCCAAGAGACCCAGTACTTC. Protein product: CSARSYSQETQYF. V gene TRBV20-1 combines with J gene TRBJ2-5; D is undetermined. Trimming removed 2 bases at V and 1 base at J, with 8 bases between. This CDR3 has 13 amino acids. Germline assignment: CDR1 DFQATT and CDR2 SNEGSKA (reference sequence).

The chain is built from TRBV7-8 and TRBJ1-6; D is unclear. V dropped 1 base and J dropped 0 bases, with 7 bases sitting between them. Germline CDR1 SGHVS, CDR2 FQNEAQ. There are 16 residues in the CDR3. CDR3 region: CASSLDSYSYNSPLHF. The CDR3 DNA reads as TGTGCCAGCAGCTTAGACTCTTACTCCTATAATTCACCCCTCCACTTT.

Only a few counts were recorded for this clonotype. The rearrangement uses TRBV6-1 and TRBJ1-1; D ambiguous. There are 14 residues in the CDR3. Between the trimmed V and J ends, which lost 4 bases and 6 bases, there was a span of 15 bases. Germline V gene data show CDR1 as MNHNS and CDR2 as SASEGT. The CDR3 sequence is CASSVAETLAEAFF. CDR3 bases: TGTGCCAGCAGTGTCGCTGAGACATTAGCTGAAGCTTTCTTT.

The CDR3 nucleotides read TGTGCCAGCAGCTTAGTCGCGCGGGGGTCCTACGAGCAGTACTTC. Its translation: CASSLVARGSYEQYF. The V gene is TRBV7-6, the J gene TRBJ2-7, with 7 nucleotides matching TRBD2. The CDR3 covers 15 residues. The J segment lost 1 base and the V segment lost 1 base, leaving 4 bases of the junction unmatched. Germline CDR1 and CDR2: SGHVS and FNYEAQ.

This clonotype was seen a few times. V and J are TRBV9 and TRBJ2-3; a weak D match, TRBD1 (6 bases). Trimming took 2 bases from V and 2 from J, leaving 9 bases between them. This CDR3 comprises 14 residues. CDR1 is SGDLS, CDR2 YYNGEE, per germline. CDR3 in DNA: TGTGCCAGCAGCGTCGACAGGTACACAGATACGCAGTATTTT. This sequence encodes CASSVDRYTDTQYF.

This clonotype was detected many times. The rearrangement joins TRBV7-9 to TRBJ2-3; D is unclear. The V end lost 7 bases, the J end lost 1 base, and 9 bases lay between the germline ends. The CDR3 runs to 13 residues. Germline V gene lookup returns CDR1 SEHNR and CDR2 FQNEAQ (reference sequence). The CDR3 spells CASTSGGTDTQYF. CDR3 nucleotides: TGTGCCAGCACCTCAGGAGGCACAGATACGCAGTATTTT.

This clonotype was counted between two and nine times. This chain connects TRBV5-1 to TRBJ1-5; no clear D gene. In germline, CDR1 is SGHRS, CDR2 YFSETQ. The CDR3 spans 15 residues. V dropped 0 bases and J dropped 1 base, with 8 bases sitting between them. In DNA, the CDR3 is TGCGCCAGCAGCTTGGGGGCATCGAGCAATCAGCCCCAGCATTTT. This gives the protein CASSLGASSNQPQHF.

Many counts were recorded for this clonotype. The J gene is TRBJ2-1, the V gene TRBV5-1, with D possibly being TRBD1 (6 bases). The CDR3 runs 13 residues. Germline CDR1 reads SGHRS; CDR2 reads YFSETQ. Trimming removed 1 base from V and 5 bases from J, with 7 bases in between. The CDR3 DNA follows: TGCGCCAGCAGCTTGTGGACAGACAATGAGCAGTTCTTC. Protein sequence: CASSLWTDNEQFF.

This clonotype has just a few counts. This chain connects TRBV7-9 to TRBJ1-1, with a tentative D call TRBD1 (5 bases). The CDR3 covers 14 residues. The germline gives CDR1 SEHNR, CDR2 FQNEAQ (reference sequence). V was pared by 6 bases and J by 3 bases, with 14 bases between. The CDR3 spells CASSSPAGYTEAFF. The CDR3 DNA reads TGTGCCAGCAGTTCCCCGGCAGGGTACACTGAAGCTTTCTTT.

This clonotype was seen a handful of times. The J gene is TRBJ2-3, the V gene TRBV20-1, with 7 bases that match TRBD2. This CDR3 is built from 15 residues. Germline V CDR1 and CDR2: DFQATT, SNEGSKA (reference sequence). J gave up 2 bases and V 5 bases, and 10 bases lay outside the gene matches. The CDR3 here is CSAPGAGDTTDTQYF. The DNA for the CDR3 is TGCAGTGCTCCTGGGGCGGGAGACACCACAGATACGCAGTATTTT.

This sequence joins TRBV20-1 and TRBJ1-2, with D perhaps matching TRBD1 (5 bases). Germline V gene sequence: CDR1 DFQATT, CDR2 SNEGSKA (reference sequence). CDR3 size: 13 residues. V lost 1 base to trimming and J lost 6 bases, with 12 bases between them. For the CDR3, the DNA is TGCAGTGCTAGAGTGAGCAGGGAAGATGGCTACACCTTC. Translating it yields CSARVSREDGYTF.

The rearrangement links TRBV5-1 to TRBJ2-1; D gene unclear. V was pared by 5 bases and J by 8 bases, with 20 bases between. The CDR3 spans 15 residues. CDR1 is SGHRS, CDR2 YFSETQ, per germline. In DNA form, the CDR3 reads TGCGCCAGCAGGTCGTCCTGGACGGCTGGGGATGAGCAGTTCTTC. Translated: CASRSSWTAGDEQFF.